This T cell receptor (beta chain) was profiled in a study of cytomegalovirus exposure and HLA in healthy donors. The PCR was carried out with 60 Vbeta primers and 13 Jbeta primers. TCRdb keeps only in-frame clones here, not all; method: immunoSEQ multiplex PCR. The table gives 45,000 to 65,000 clones; the top ten clones make up 9.5% to 15% of it. With 1 base removed from V and 3 bases from J, the gap between germline ends came to 13 bases. Germline V gene sequence: CDR1 SGHVS, CDR2 FQNEAQ. This CDR3 region has 15 residues. The sequence came from a man aged 18 to 29 in good health and CMV-seropositive. The sequenced sample was PBMCs. The chain couples TRBV7-8 to TRBJ2-7, with D possibly matching TRBD2 (5 bases). The CDR3 nucleotides read TGTGCCAGCAGCTTAGAGCTAGCTCGGAGCTACGAGCAGTACTTC. It encodes CASSLELARSYEQYF.